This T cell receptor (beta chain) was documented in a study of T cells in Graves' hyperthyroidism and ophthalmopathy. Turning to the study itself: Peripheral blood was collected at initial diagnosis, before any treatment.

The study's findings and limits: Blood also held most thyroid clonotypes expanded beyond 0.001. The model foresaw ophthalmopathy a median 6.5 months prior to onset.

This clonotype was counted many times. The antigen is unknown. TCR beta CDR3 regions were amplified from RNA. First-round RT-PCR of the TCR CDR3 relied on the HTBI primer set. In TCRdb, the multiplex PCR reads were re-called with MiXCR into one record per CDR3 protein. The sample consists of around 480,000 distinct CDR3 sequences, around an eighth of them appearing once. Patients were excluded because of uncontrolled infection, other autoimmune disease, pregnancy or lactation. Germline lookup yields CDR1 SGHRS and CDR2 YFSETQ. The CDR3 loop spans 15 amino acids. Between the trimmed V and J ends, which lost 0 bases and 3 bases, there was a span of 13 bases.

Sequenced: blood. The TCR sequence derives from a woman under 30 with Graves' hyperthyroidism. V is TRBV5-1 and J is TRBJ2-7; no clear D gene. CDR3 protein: CASSLAALGRYEQYF. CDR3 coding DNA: TGCGCCAGCAGCTTGGCGGCCCTAGGGCGCTACGAGCAGTACTTC.